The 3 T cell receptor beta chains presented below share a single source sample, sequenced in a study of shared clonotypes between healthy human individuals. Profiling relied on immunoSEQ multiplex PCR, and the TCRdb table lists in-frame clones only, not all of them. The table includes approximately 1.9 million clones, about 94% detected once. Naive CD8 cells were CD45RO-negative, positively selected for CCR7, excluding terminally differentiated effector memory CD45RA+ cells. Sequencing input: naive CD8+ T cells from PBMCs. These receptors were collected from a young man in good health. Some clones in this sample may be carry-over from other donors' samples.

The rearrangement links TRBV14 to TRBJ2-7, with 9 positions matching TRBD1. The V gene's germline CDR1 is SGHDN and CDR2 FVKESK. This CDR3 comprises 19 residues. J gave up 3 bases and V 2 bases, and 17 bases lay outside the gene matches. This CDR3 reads CASSQRQPGQGLIHYEQYF. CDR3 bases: TGTGCCAGCAGCCAACGTCAACCGGGACAGGGTCTTATCCACTACGAGCAGTACTTC.

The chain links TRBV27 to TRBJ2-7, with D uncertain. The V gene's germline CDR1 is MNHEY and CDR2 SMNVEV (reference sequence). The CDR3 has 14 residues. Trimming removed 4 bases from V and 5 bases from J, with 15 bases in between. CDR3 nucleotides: TGTGCCAGCAGTTCACGGAGCTTCCTCGACGAGCAGTACTTC. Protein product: CASSSRSFLDEQYF.

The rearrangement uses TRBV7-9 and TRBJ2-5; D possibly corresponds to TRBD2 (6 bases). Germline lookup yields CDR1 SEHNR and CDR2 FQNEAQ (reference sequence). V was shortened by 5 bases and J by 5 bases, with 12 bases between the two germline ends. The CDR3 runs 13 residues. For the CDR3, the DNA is TGTGCCAGCAGCCCCGCAGGGAGGGAGACCCAGTACTTC. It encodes CASSPAGRETQYF. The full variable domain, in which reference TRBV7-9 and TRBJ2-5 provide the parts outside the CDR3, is DTGVSQNPRHKITKRGQNVTFRCDPISEHNRLYWYRQTLGQGPEFLTYFQNEAQLEKSRLLSDRFSAERPKGSFSTLEIQRTEQGDSAMYLCASSPAGRETQYFGPGTRLLVL.